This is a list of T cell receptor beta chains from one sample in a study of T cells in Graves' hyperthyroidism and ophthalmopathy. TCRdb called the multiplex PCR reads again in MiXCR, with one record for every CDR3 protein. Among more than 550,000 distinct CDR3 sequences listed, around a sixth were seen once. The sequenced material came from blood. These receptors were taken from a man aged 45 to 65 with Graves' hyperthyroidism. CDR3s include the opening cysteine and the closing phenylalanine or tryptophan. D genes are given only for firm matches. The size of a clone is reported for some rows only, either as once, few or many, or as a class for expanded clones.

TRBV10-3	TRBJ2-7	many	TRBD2	TGTGCCATAAGGGGGGGAGAGCGGGAGACTGCCTACGAGCAGTACTTC	CAIRGGERETAYEQYF
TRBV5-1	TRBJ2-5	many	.	TGCGCCAGCCGAATCGGCGGGAACCAAGAGACCCAGTACTTC	CASRIGGNQETQYF
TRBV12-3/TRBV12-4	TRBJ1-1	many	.	TGTGCCAGCAGCCCCGACGCCAGACTGAACACTGAAGCTTTCTTT	CASSPDARLNTEAFF
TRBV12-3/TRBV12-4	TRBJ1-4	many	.	TGTGCCAGCAGTTTAAACCCGAGGGCTAATGAAAAACTGTTTTTT	CASSLNPRANEKLFF
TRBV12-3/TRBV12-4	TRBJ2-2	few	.	TGTGCCAGCAGTTTAAGGCGTGGCTGGGACACCGGGGAGCTGTTTTTT	CASSLRRGWDTGELFF
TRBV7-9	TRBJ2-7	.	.	TGTGCCACCGCGGGACTCCCAAGCTCCTACGAGCAGTACTTC	CATAGLPSSYEQYF
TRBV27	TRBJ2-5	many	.	TGTGCCAGCAGTTTGGAGGGGGACTGGCAAGAGACCCAGTACTTC	CASSLEGDWQETQYF
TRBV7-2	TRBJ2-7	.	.	TGTGCCAGCAGCCGAACCGGGGAGCGGGCCTACGAGCAGTACTTC	CASSRTGERAYEQYF
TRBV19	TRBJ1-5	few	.	TGTGCCAGTAGTATAGACAGGGATACCCAGCCCCAGCATTTT	CASSIDRDTQPQHF
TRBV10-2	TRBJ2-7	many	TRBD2	TGCGCCAGCAGTGAGTCGGGTCGGGGAGGGACCACCTACGAGCAGTACTTC	CASSESGRGGTTYEQYF
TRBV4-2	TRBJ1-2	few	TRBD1	TGTGCCAGCAGCCAAGATAGACAGGGGGACTATGGCTACACCTTC	CASSQDRQGDYGYTF
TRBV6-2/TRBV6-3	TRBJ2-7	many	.	TGTGCCAGCACGGACAACTCCTACGAGCAGTACTTC	CASTDNSYEQYF
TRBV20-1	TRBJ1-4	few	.	TGCAGTGCTAGAGATAAACGGGAAAAACTGTTTTTT	CSARDKREKLFF
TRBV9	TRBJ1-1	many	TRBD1	TGTGCCAGCAGCCCCCGGACAGGCGCGGACGCAAGTATGAACACTGAAGCTTTCTTT	CASSPRTGADASMNTEAFF
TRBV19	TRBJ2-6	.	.	TGTGCCAGTAGTATCAGGAAGGGGTCTGGGGCCAACGTCCTGACTTTC	CASSIRKGSGANVLTF
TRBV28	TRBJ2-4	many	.	TGTGCCAGCACCTCCCCAAACATTCAGTACTTC	CASTSPNIQYF
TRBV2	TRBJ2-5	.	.	TGTGCCAGCACAAAAGATCGAGAGACCCAGTACTTC	CASTKDRETQYF
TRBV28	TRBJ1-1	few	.	TGTGCCAGCTCTACAACCCACGGTAACACTGAAGCTTTCTTT	CASSTTHGNTEAFF
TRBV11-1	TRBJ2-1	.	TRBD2	TGTGCCAGCAGCTTCAACAGCCTCGGACTAGCGGGAGTGAATGAGCAGTTCTTC	CASSFNSLGLAGVNEQFF
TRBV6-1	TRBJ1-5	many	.	TGTGCCAGCAGTACGAGGGGGGCTAGCAATCAGCCCCAGCATTTT	CASSTRGASNQPQHF
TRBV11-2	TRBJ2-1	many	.	TGTGCCAGTCAAGGCCGGTACAATGAGCAGTTCTTC	CASQGRYNEQFF
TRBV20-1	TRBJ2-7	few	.	TGCAGTGCTTATTCCTTTGGACTGCACGAGCAGTACTTC	CSAYSFGLHEQYF
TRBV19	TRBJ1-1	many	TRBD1	TGTGCCAGTAGTATTCAGGGGGCCCGGGTAAAGGCTGAAGCTTTCTTT	CASSIQGARVKAEAFF
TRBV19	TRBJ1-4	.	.	TGTGCCAGTAGTATACTGGGGAACACTGAAAAACTGTTTTTT	CASSILGNTEKLFF
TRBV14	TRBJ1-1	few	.	TGTGCCAGCAGCCAAGATAAGGGGAACACTGAAGCTTTCTTT	CASSQDKGNTEAFF
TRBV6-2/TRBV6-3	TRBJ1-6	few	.	TGTGCCAGCAGACGCGGGACGGCGGATTCACTCCTCCACTTT	CASRRGTADSLLHF
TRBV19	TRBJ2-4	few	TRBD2	TGTGCCAGTAGTCCAACCATGATAGCGGGAGGGCCTGCCAAAAACATTCAGTACTTC	CASSPTMIAGGPAKNIQYF
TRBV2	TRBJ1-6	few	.	TGTGCCAGCAGTACACGGAGCTCCTATAATTCACCCCTCCACTTT	CASSTRSSYNSPLHF
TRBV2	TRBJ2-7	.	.	TGTGCCAGCAGTCGGGAACAGTTCTCCTACGAGCAGTACTTC	CASSREQFSYEQYF
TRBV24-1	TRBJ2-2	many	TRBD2	TGTGCCACCAGTGATTTTTCGGGGAGGGCCCTCGGCGGGGAGCTGTTTTTT	CATSDFSGRALGGELFF
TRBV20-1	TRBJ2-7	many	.	TGCAGTGCTAGGTCGCAGGGGATCTACGAGCAGTACTTC	CSARSQGIYEQYF
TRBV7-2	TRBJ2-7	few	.	TGTGCCAGCAGCATTGCCCCAGTCAACGAGCAGTACTTC	CASSIAPVNEQYF
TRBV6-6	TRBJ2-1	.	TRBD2	TGTGCCAGCAGTTACTCGACTAGCGCATACAATGAGCAGTTCTTC	CASSYSTSAYNEQFF
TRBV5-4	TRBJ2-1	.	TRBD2	TGTGCCAGCAGCCTGGACTCGGGACTAGCAGATACTGAGCAGTTCTTC	CASSLDSGLADTEQFF
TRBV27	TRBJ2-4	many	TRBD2	TGTGCCAGCAGCCCCATGGAGGCGGGAGGGGCCAAAAACATTCAGTACTTC	CASSPMEAGGAKNIQYF
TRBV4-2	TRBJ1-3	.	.	TGTGCCAGCAGCCAAGATTACAGCTTCTCTGGAAACACCATATATTTT	CASSQDYSFSGNTIYF
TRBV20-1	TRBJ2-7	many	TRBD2	TGCAGCTATGGGGGTAGCGGGAGTACATACGAGCAGTACTTC	CSYGGSGSTYEQYF
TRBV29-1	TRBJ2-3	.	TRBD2	TGCAGCGTTGAATCCCGAGCGGGAGCTAGGGATACGCAGTATTTT	CSVESRAGARDTQYF
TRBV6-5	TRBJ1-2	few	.	TGTGCCAGCAGTTACTCTGTTGGCACTAACTATGGCTACACCTTC	CASSYSVGTNYGYTF
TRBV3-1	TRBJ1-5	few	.	TGTGCCAGCAGCCTCCGCGGGCAGGGTGACAATCAGCCCCAGCATTTT	CASSLRGQGDNQPQHF
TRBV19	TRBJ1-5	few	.	TGTGCCAGTAGTATGGCAGGGGTTCGTCAGCCCCAGCATTTT	CASSMAGVRQPQHF
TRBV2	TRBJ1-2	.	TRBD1	TGTGCCAGCAGTGATGAGACAGGGGTTTGGGGCTACACCTTC	CASSDETGVWGYTF
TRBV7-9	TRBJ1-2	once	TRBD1	TGTGCCAGCAGCTTAGTCCAGGGGGCATTATTCAACTATGGCTACACCTTC	CASSLVQGALFNYGYTF
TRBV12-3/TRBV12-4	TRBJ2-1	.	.	TGTGCCAGCAGGATCTTAGACTACCAATCCTACAATGAGCAGTTCTTC	CASRILDYQSYNEQFF
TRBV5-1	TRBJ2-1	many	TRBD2	TGCGCCAGCAGCTTGACCACTAGCGGAAGCTCCTACAATGAGCAGTTCTTC	CASSLTTSGSSYNEQFF
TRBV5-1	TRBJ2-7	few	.	TGCGCCAGCAGCCAAGACCCAGACTACGAGCAGTACTTC	CASSQDPDYEQYF
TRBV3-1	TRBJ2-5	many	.	TGTGCCAGCAGCCCCGGTTTGGCAGCGGAGACCCAGTACTTC	CASSPGLAAETQYF
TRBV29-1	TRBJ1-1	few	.	TGCAGCGTTGCCAGTTACACTGAAGCTTTCTTT	CSVASYTEAFF
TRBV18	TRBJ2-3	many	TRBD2	TGTGCCAGCTCACCTGGCGGGGGTCTGGATACGCAGTATTTT	CASSPGGGLDTQYF
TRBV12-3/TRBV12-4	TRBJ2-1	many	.	TGTGCCAGCAGATCGGACGGGGGAGATGAGCAGTTCTTC	CASRSDGGDEQFF
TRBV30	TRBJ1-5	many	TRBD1	TGTGCCTGGAGTGATAAAACAGGGGGCGCGTATCAGCCCCAGCATTTT	CAWSDKTGGAYQPQHF
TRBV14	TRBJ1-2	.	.	TGTGCCAGCAGCCCGAAGAATACTTTGCGGACCTTC	CASSPKNTLRTF
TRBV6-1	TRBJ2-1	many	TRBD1	TGTGCCAGCAGTAATGACAGGGGGCGCGTAAATGAGCAGTTCTTC	CASSNDRGRVNEQFF
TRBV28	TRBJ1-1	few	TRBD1	TGTGCCAGCAGAAGTGGAGTTCGGGACAGGGGGCTTTATCAAGCTTTCTTT	CASRSGVRDRGLYQAFF
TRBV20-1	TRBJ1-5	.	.	TGCAGTGCTCCGGACGGGAGGTTTAGCAATCAGCCCCAGCATTTT	CSAPDGRFSNQPQHF
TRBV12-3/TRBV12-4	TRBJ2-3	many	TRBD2	TGTGCCAGCAGTCTTAGCGGGACAAGCACAGATACGCAGTATTTT	CASSLSGTSTDTQYF
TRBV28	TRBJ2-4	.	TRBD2	TGTGCCAGCAGCGTACTAGCGGGAGTTTGGGGAGCCAAAAACATTCAGTACTTC	CASSVLAGVWGAKNIQYF
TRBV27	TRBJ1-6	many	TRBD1	TGTGCCAGCAGATTACGTTCCGGGACAGACGAGAGCTCCTATAATTCACCCCTCCACTTT	CASRLRSGTDESSYNSPLHF
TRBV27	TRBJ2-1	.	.	TGTGCCAGCAGTTTATCCGGGACTTTCAATGAGCAGTTCTTC	CASSLSGTFNEQFF